These 9 T cell receptor beta chains share one sample of origin, sequenced in a study of Graves' ophthalmopathy and Graves' hyperthyroidism (dated by TCRdb to the late 2010s). Sequenced using an Illumina HiSeq 2000. For repertoire sequencing, TCR beta CDR3 regions were amplified from RNA transcripts. The first round was an RT-PCR using HTBI primers with the Qiagen OneStep RT-PCR kit, and this first round was followed by a second-round multiplex PCR, then size selection and purification. Using fastp trimming at Q25 and MiXCR clonotype assembly, TCRdb reanalyzed the public sequencing data and kept in-frame beta chains. Rows are unified per CDR3 protein, each entry keeping the most common DNA and genes. In all, the sample holds 500,000 to 700,000 distinct CDR3 sequences, and just under 40% of those were seen once. 3.5% to 5% of the sample rests with the top ten. What was sequenced was peripheral blood or thyroid tissue (not recorded which). These receptors were collected from an adult man with Graves' hyperthyroidism.

The genes are TRBV12-3 or TRBV12-4 and TRBJ2-7; TRBD2 matches 9 bases. Unmatched junction bases numbered 8, after V lost 5 bases and J lost 6 bases. There are 14 residues in the CDR3. CDR3 bases: TGTGCCAGCAGTCCCAATAGCGGGAGTACCGAGCAGTACTTC. This codes for CASSPNSGSTEQYF.

The J gene is TRBJ1-5, the V gene TRBV19; possibly TRBD1 for D (5 bases). This CDR3 contains 18 residues. In germline, CDR1 is LNHDA, CDR2 SQIVND (reference sequence). Trimming took off 6 bases at V and 2 bases at J, with 23 bases between the two ends. CDR3 bases: TGTGCCAGTAGCCGAAGGTGGGCAGGGAACTTTGGCAATCAGCCCCAGCATTTT. Its protein is CASSRRWAGNFGNQPQHF.

A note on this clonotype: This may stem from a read error, because a much larger clone lies one nucleotide away. J is TRBJ1-1 and V is TRBV29-1; D is possibly TRBD1 (6 bases). CDR3 size: 12 residues. The V end lost 6 bases, the J end lost 3 bases, and 11 bases lay between the germline ends. Germline V gene lookup returns CDR1 SQVTM and CDR2 ANQGSEA. The CDR3 nucleotides read TGCAGCGTGAACAGGGCGGACACTGAAGCTTTCTTT. It encodes CSVNRADTEAFF.

The chain joins TRBV27 to TRBJ2-7; either TRBD1 or TRBD2 may supply D (5 bases each). The CDR3 has 13 residues. The germline V gene encodes CDR1 MNHEY and CDR2 SMNVEV (reference sequence). V lost 5 bases and J 2 bases, leaving 10 bases between the germline ends. This CDR3 reads CASSRGAAYEQYF. In DNA form, the CDR3 reads TGTGCCAGCAGTCGGGGCGCAGCCTACGAGCAGTACTTC.

This clonotype was picked up one time. V is TRBV7-2 and J is TRBJ1-6, with D tentatively TRBD1 (5 bases). Germline assignment: CDR1 SGHTA and CDR2 FQGNSA. This CDR3 is built from 14 residues. Deletions cut 7 bases from V and 7 bases from J, with 14 bases between. The CDR3 DNA reads as TGTGCCAGCAAGGGGAAACTCCAGAATTCACCCCTCCACTTT. Its protein product is CASKGKLQNSPLHF. Supplemented by reference TRBV7-2 and TRBJ1-6, the full variable domain reads GAGVSQSPSNKVTEKGKDVELRCDPISGHTALYWYRQSLGQGLEFLIYFQGNSAPDKSGLPSDRFSAERTGGSVSTLTIQRTQQEDSAVYLCASKGKLQNSPLHFGNGTRLTVT.

The chain employs TRBV20-1 and TRBJ2-5; no clear D. The J call may be mistaken, given a closer DNA end match to TRBJ2-4. Per germline, CDR1 DFQATT and CDR2 SNEGSKA (reference sequence). The CDR3 loop spans 11 amino acids. The CDR3 loop reads CSGEAKNIQYF. The CDR3 bases are TGCAGTGGAGAAGCCAAAAACATTCAGTACTTC.

Only one count was recorded for this clonotype. The chain combines TRBV4-1 with TRBJ2-5, with 10 bases identical to TRBD2. CDR3 size: 16 residues. Losses at the gene ends were 1 base for V and 5 bases for J; bases not matched to a gene: 7. Germline V gives CDR1 MGHRA, CDR2 YSYEKL. In nucleotides, the CDR3 is TGCGCCAGCAGCCAAGGGACTCTAGCGGGAGTGGAGACCCAGTACTTC. It codes for CASSQGTLAGVETQYF.

The table lists this clonotype with many counts. This chain links TRBV2 with TRBJ1-5, with 9 bases aligning to TRBD1. The trim removed 7 bases at V and 9 bases at J, leaving 10 bases unmatched. The CDR3 covers 14 residues. The germline CDR1 and CDR2 sequences are SNHLY and FYNNEI. CDR3 DNA: TGTGCCAGCACCTCCGGGACAGGGAGTGGGCCCCAGCATTTT. Translation gives CASTSGTGSGPQHF.

This clonotype turned up a few times. The J gene is TRBJ1-1, the V gene TRBV27; D perhaps matches TRBD1 (6 bases). V lost 6 bases and J 4 bases, leaving 21 bases between the germline ends. There are 16 residues in the CDR3. CDR1 and CDR2 (germline): MNHEY, SMNVEV (reference sequence). CDR3 nucleotides: TGTGCCAGCAGCATTCGTTCAGGGGATATTAGCACTGAAGCTTTCTTT. It codes for CASSIRSGDISTEAFF.